The T cell receptor beta chain described here comes from a study of PD-1 blockade in classical Hodgkin lymphoma. TCRdb's copy holds only in-frame clones and misses some; the assay was immunoSEQ multiplex PCR. The sample consists of fewer than 40,000 clones, under 95% of them appearing once. Time point in this sample: newly diagnosed, previously untreated cHL patient sample. Comparison PBMCs came from previously untreated, newly diagnosed classical Hodgkin lymphoma patients. Trimming stripped 2 bases from V and 2 bases from J, with 13 bases between. CDR3 size: 15 residues. Germline V lookup: CDR1 SGHNT, CDR2 YYREEE (reference sequence).

V and J are TRBV5-4 and TRBJ1-1, with D perhaps matching TRBD1 (6 bases). Sequencing input: peripheral blood mononuclear cells (PBMCs). This clonotype was obtained from a human donor with classical Hodgkin lymphoma. Here the CDR3 DNA reads TGTGCCAGCAGCTTACCCAGGGGAGGAAACACTGAAGCTTTCTTT. This codes for CASSLPRGGNTEAFF.